The 10 T cell receptor beta chains below come from one sample, sequenced in a study of blood T cells in healthy people across ages (dated by TCRdb to between 2015 and 2016). Receptor amplification or capture employed 5' RACE. Sequencing used an Illumina HiSeq 2500. A second PCR of about 7 to 12 cycles was performed with a sample-barcoded 5' primer and a J-beta primer mix. Clones were called with MiXCR by TCRdb after fastp trimmed the public reads at Q25, and only in-frame beta chains were retained. Records with the same CDR3 protein are collapsed into one entry carrying the most frequent genes and DNA. The sample yields around 700,000 distinct CDR3 sequences; around 25% were counted once. The leading ten clones occupy more than 8% of the sample. These data were also filed under a second study, of T cells of mothers and their children.

The sample consisted of blood. The source of these receptors is a boy aged 5-17 years in good health.

The V gene is TRBV7-9, the J gene TRBJ1-5, with D tentatively TRBD1 (6 bases). CDR1 and CDR2 from the germline V gene are SEHNR and FQNEAQ (reference sequence). With 1 base removed from V and 3 bases from J, the gap between germline ends came to 10 bases. The CDR3 consists of 15 residues. The CDR3 DNA sequence: TGTGCCAGCAGCTTAGGCGGACAGCTCAATCAGCCCCAGCATTTT. Translation: CASSLGGQLNQPQHF.

V gene TRBV28 combines with J gene TRBJ2-4, with TRBD2 identical over 9 bases. This CDR3 contains 13 residues. After removal of 6 bases from V and 9 bases from J, the junction contained 6 bases not matched to a gene. Per the germline V gene, CDR1 is MDHEN and CDR2 is SYDVKM. Written as DNA, the CDR3 is TGTGCCAGCAGCCCTAGCGGGAAGGTCATTCAGTACTTC. Translated, it gives CASSPSGKVIQYF.

This clonotype was seen more than once but under ten times. The CDR3: CASSSTGRGHEQFF. As DNA, the CDR3 is TGTGCCAGCAGCAGCACCGGCAGGGGGCACGAGCAGTTCTTC. The chain is built from TRBV28 and TRBJ2-1; 8 bases are shared with TRBD1. This CDR3 contains 14 residues. Germline V gene sequence: CDR1 MDHEN, CDR2 SYDVKM. The V gene end was trimmed by 6 bases and the J gene end by 10 bases; junction bases not matched to a gene: 11.

This clonotype was seen at least ten times. The rearrangement joins TRBV13 to TRBJ1-4; D may be TRBD1 (5 bases). This CDR3 has 14 residues. V dropped 2 bases and J dropped 5 bases, with 9 bases sitting between them. Germline V gives CDR1 PRHDT, CDR2 FYEKMQ (reference sequence). The DNA of the CDR3 is TGTGCCAGCAGCTTAACGGGGCCCAATGAAAAACTGTTTTTT. Its protein product is CASSLTGPNEKLFF.

This clonotype was observed at least ten times. The chain combines TRBV5-1 with TRBJ2-1; D gene uncertain. Germline CDR1 is SGHRS and CDR2 is YFSETQ. This CDR3 region has 14 residues. The ends were cut back, 2 bases at V and 6 bases at J, with 12 bases in the middle. The CDR3 protein is CASSLGPSANEQFF. The CDR3 region has the DNA TGCGCCAGCAGCTTAGGGCCCTCCGCCAATGAGCAGTTCTTC.

This clonotype appeared a few times. CDR3 DNA: TGTGCCAGCAGCCTCCGTGACGGAATTGGGGAAAAACTGTTTTTT. This gives the protein CASSLRDGIGEKLFF. The V call is TRBV11-3, the J call TRBJ1-4; D remains unclear. This CDR3 comprises 15 residues. Germline V gene data show CDR1 as SGHNT and CDR2 as YENEEA. Trimming removed 5 bases at V and 8 bases at J, with 18 bases between.

This clonotype occurred a few times. The chain's CDR3 is CATRDHNSPLHF. The CDR3 bases are TGTGCCACCAGGGATCACAATTCACCCCTCCACTTT. The J gene is TRBJ1-6, the V gene TRBV10-3; tentatively, D is TRBD1 (5 bases). This CDR3 is 12 amino acids long. The germline V gene encodes CDR1 ENHRY and CDR2 SYGVKD. V was pared by 10 bases and J by 7 bases, with 11 bases between.

The V call is TRBV5-1, the J call TRBJ2-7; 7 nucleotides line up with TRBD2. This CDR3 has 15 residues. The V gene end was trimmed by 3 bases and the J gene end by 2 bases; junction bases not matched to a gene: 8. The V gene's germline CDR1 is SGHRS and CDR2 YFSETQ. The CDR3: CASSSDPRGAYEQYF. CDR3 nucleotides: TGCGCCAGCAGCTCAGACCCCCGGGGGGCCTACGAGCAGTACTTC.

V is TRBV5-1 and J is TRBJ1-1, with no clear D. Trimming removed 0 bases from V and 6 bases from J, with 9 bases in between. Per germline, CDR1 SGHRS and CDR2 YFSETQ. The CDR3 runs to 13 residues. The CDR3 reads CASSLAGRPEAFF. The CDR3 region has the DNA TGCGCCAGCAGCTTGGCCGGGCGACCTGAAGCTTTCTTT. Together with reference TRBV5-1 and TRBJ1-1, the CDR3 gives the full variable domain: KAGVTQTPRYLIKTRGQQVTLSCSPISGHRSVSWYQQTPGQGLQFLFEYFSETQRNKGNFPGRFSGRQFSNSRSEMNVSTLELGDSALYLCASSLAGRPEAFFGQGTRLTVV.

This clonotype appeared once. Its ends do not fully match the called genes, so a read error is possible. V usage is TRBV7-2 and J usage is TRBJ2-2, with unresolved D. Germline CDR1 SGHTA, CDR2 FQGNSA. The CDR3 is 15 amino acids. Here the CDR3 reads CVSSLLVGRSGELFF. In nucleotides, the CDR3 is TGTGTCAGCAGCCTATTGGTGGGCCGTTCCGGGGAGCTGTTTTTT.